This T cell receptor beta chain is drawn from a study of neurological immune-mediated disorders (dated by TCRdb to between 2018 and 2021). With regard to the full study: The study compared peripheral blood TCR-beta repertoires of HTLV-I-associated myelopathy (HAM/TSP) patients, multiple sclerosis patients and healthy controls using UMI-based sequencing. The cohort included some 70 subjects: approximately 14 with HAM/TSP, about 34 with multiple sclerosis, and 20 or so healthy controls. Alongside PBMC samples, the set of some 100 TCR-beta libraries contained longitudinal samples, technical triplicates, and paired CD4+ and CD8+ T-cell subsets that had been sorted. The full study reports these points: TCR clonal expansion was highest in HAM/TSP patients and lowest in MS patients, with MS patients falling below even healthy controls. Across subjects, expanded clones never shared an identical CDR3 amino acid sequence, which suggests that the TCR-beta repertoires in every group were private.

Sorted-subset TCR libraries were prepared from approximately 1 million sorted CD4+ or CD8+ T cells. Peripheral blood underwent Ficoll-Hypaque density gradient centrifugation to isolate PBMCs, which were then cryopreserved in liquid nitrogen. The study also sequenced paired sorted CD4+ and CD8+ subsets from healthy controls, HAM/TSP patients and MS patients. To synthesize cDNA, template-switch 5'RACE was performed with a primer carrying a 10-nucleotide random unique molecular identifier so that each TCR transcript was tagged. Each sequencing run produced over 190 million TCR-beta sequences covering 15-18 subjects. The RNeasy kit was used to extract total RNA. The KAPA Real-time Library Amplification kit was used to amplify TCR-beta VDJ regions with primers targeting the TCR constant region and the 5'RACE anchor. A first PCR added sample indexes and Illumina adaptors, after which a second PCR increased the library yield. After Ampure bead purification, the TCR product of roughly 650 bp was size-selected on a 2% E-gel SizeSelection system. Before pooling, library quality was assessed on a Bioanalyzer, concentration was determined with Qubit, and library quantification was performed with the Kapa Library Quantification kit. An Illumina HiSeq 2500 sequenced the libraries paired-end 2 x 150 bp. To increase sequence diversity, roughly 25-31% phiX was spiked into each library pool. The study's own analysis went as follows. The quality-filtered reads were processed with the UMI-based MiGEC pipeline, whose error correction step removed more than 75% of the raw TCR sequences. VDJ genes were aligned to IMGT germline references, and each clonotype was defined by a unique CDR3 amino acid sequence together with V-J genes. Clonal expansion, Shannon diversity and CDR3 relatedness were evaluated with VDJtools (CalcPairwiseDistances, ClusterSamples), while phylogenetic trees were built in CLCbio workbench. Using coefficient-of-variation modelling across technical triplicates, the study counted a clone as expanded if it had at least 8 unique UMIs. TCRdb reworked the public reads: Q25 trimming with fastp, MiXCR clone assembly, productive beta chains retained. Identical CDR3 proteins give one entry, which carries the most common genes and DNA. Clone size and V and J calls follow TCRdb, not the original study. Across this sample there are fewer than 20,000 distinct CDR3 sequences, with around 13% seen only once. The ten largest clonotypes hold around 7.6% of the sample.

The sample holds many counts of this clonotype. What antigen it recognizes has not been identified. No clone much larger than this one lies a single base away; base qualities are absent. Sequences were obtained from CD4+ T cells from blood. This sequence was found in a woman aged 60-70 years with HTLV-1-associated myelopathy (HAM/TSP).

The DNA sequence is TGTGCCAGCAGTTTAGACGGATCAGATACGCAGTATTTT. Translated, it gives CASSLDGSDTQYF. This sequence uses TRBV12-3 or TRBV12-4 and TRBJ2-3, with the D gene uncertain. The CDR3 starts with the cysteine, ends with the phenylalanine, and has 13 residues. Kept here is only the CDR3 DNA, which spans 39 bases and is read in frame from base 1. The V and J ends are trimmed by 1 base and 4 bases, leaving 6 bases between them.